The rows below give T cell receptor beta chains drawn from one sample of a study of type 1 regulatory T cells. TCRdb re-called the reads through MiXCR, storing one row per CDR3 protein. This table has about 15,000 distinct CDR3 sequences, approximately 15% appearing once. Their recognized antigens are unknown. The sequenced sample was cultured T cells, either the whole culture or a sorted T cell fraction (not recorded which). These receptors were obtained from a human donor in good health. CDR3s include the opening cysteine and the closing phenylalanine or tryptophan. The D gene is left open where the match is weak. Clone size appears in some rows only: once, few, many, or a class for an expanded clone.

j_call	d_call	v_call	clone_size	cdr3_nt	cdr3_aa
TRBJ2-7	TRBD2	TRBV5-1	few	TGCGCCAGCAGAGGACTAGCCGGAAACGCCTACGAGCAGTACTTC	CASRGLAGNAYEQYF
TRBJ2-5	TRBD2	TRBV7-2	-	TGTGCCAGCAGCCCTCATGGTCTAGCGGGATCCGCGGAGACCCAGTACTTC	CASSPHGLAGSAETQYF
TRBJ1-3	TRBD1	TRBV7-9	many	TGTGCCAGCAGCCGAGGACAGGGCTCTGGAAACACCATATATTTT	CASSRGQGSGNTIYF
TRBJ2-1	TRBD2	TRBV9	many	TGTGCCAGCAGCGGGGGACTAGCGGGGTACAATGAGCAGTTCTTC	CASSGGLAGYNEQFF
TRBJ2-1	-	TRBV4-3	-	TGCGCCAGCAGCCAAGGGACCATCGCCCTCGATGAGCAGTTCTTC	CASSQGTIALDEQFF
TRBJ2-1	TRBD2	TRBV7-3	many	TGTGCCAGCAGCTTAGATACTAGCGGGAATGATGAGCAGTTCTTC	CASSLDTSGNDEQFF
TRBJ2-7	-	TRBV19	once	TGTGCCAGTAGTACAGGGGGAGGATCCTACGAGCAGTACTTC	CASSTGGGSYEQYF
TRBJ2-2	-	TRBV7-2	-	TGTGCCAGCAGCTTGAGGGCAGTGAACACCGGGGAGCTGTTTTTT	CASSLRAVNTGELFF
TRBJ1-5	TRBD1	TRBV19	medium-sized	TGTGCCAGTAGGGGACAGAACCAGCCCCAGCATTTT	CASRGQNQPQHF
TRBJ2-5	-	TRBV20-1	many	TGCAGTGCCTACTCAGGGCAAGAGACCCAGTACTTC	CSAYSGQETQYF
TRBJ1-6	TRBD1	TRBV28	-	TGTGCCAGCAGTTTACGGGACAGTTATTCACCCCTCCACTTT	CASSLRDSYSPLHF
TRBJ2-7	TRBD1	TRBV6-2/TRBV6-3	-	TGTGCCAGCAGACCAACGGTAGGGACAGGGTCAAACGAGCAGTACTTC	CASRPTVGTGSNEQYF
TRBJ2-1	-	TRBV28	-	TGTGCCAGCAGTTTACGCCTCCGGGACTTCGGGTTCTTC	CASSLRLRDFGFF
TRBJ1-2	TRBD1	TRBV27	many	TGTGCCAGCAGCGACAGGGTCAACTATGGCTACACCTTC	CASSDRVNYGYTF
TRBJ2-3	TRBD2	TRBV19	few	TGTGCCAGTAGTCCAGCGGGACGGGATGGAACAGATACGCAGTATTTT	CASSPAGRDGTDTQYF
TRBJ2-3	TRBD2	TRBV9	many	TGTGCCAGCAGCGCCACTAGCGGGAGGGCCCTCGGCACAGATACGCAGTATTTT	CASSATSGRALGTDTQYF
TRBJ2-3	TRBD1	TRBV10-3	many	TGTGCCATCAAAGGAGACAGGGGGTCGGATACGCAGTATTTT	CAIKGDRGSDTQYF
TRBJ1-1	-	TRBV28	many	TGTGCCAGCAGTCTCCCAGGTAGCGGGAACACTGAAGCTTTCTTT	CASSLPGSGNTEAFF
TRBJ1-2	-	TRBV29-1	many	TGCAGCGTTGAAGATAGTGCCAGTCGCTACACCTTC	CSVEDSASRYTF
TRBJ2-1	-	TRBV3-1	few	TGTGCCAGCAGCCAAGAGGGTAGGGAATGGGATGAGCAGTTCTTC	CASSQEGREWDEQFF
TRBJ2-2	TRBD1	TRBV18	many	TGTGCCAGCTCACCAGGGACAGGGTACGCCGGGGAGCTGTTTTTT	CASSPGTGYAGELFF
TRBJ1-2	TRBD1	TRBV29-1	many	TGCAGCGTTAGAATGGGGACAGGGGATGGCTACACCTTC	CSVRMGTGDGYTF
TRBJ2-1	TRBD2	TRBV7-2	-	TGCGCCAGCAGCTTAGTGCTAGCGGGAGGGGAGCAGTTCTTC	CASSLVLAGGEQFF
TRBJ2-1	-	TRBV6-5	many	TGTGCCAGCAGACGACACGGAGGGGATGAGCAGTTCTTC	CASRRHGGDEQFF
TRBJ1-1	-	TRBV7-3	many	TGTGCCAGCAGCTTAACGGGCGGCGCGGGTGAAGCTTTCTTT	CASSLTGGAGEAFF
TRBJ2-2	-	TRBV5-1	-	TGCGCCAGCAGCCGAGAGATTACGACGCTTACCGGGGAGCTGTTTTTT	CASSREITTLTGELFF
TRBJ2-2	-	TRBV6-1	many	TGTGCCAGCAGTTCGACCCGACAGAACACCGGGGAGCTGTTTTTT	CASSSTRQNTGELFF
TRBJ1-4	-	TRBV20-1	-	TGCAGTGCTAGGGGGGCCGATGAAAAACTGGTTTTT	CSARGADEKLVF
TRBJ2-7	-	TRBV18	many	TGTGCCAGCTCACAAGCCGCTACCTACGAGCAGTACTTC	CASSQAATYEQYF
TRBJ2-1	-	TRBV15	many	TGTGCCACCAGTAACAGGGAAGACTACAATGAGCAGTTCTTC	CATSNREDYNEQFF
TRBJ2-7	-	TRBV10-3	many	TGTGCCATCAGTGAGTCTCAGGGCTTCTACGAGCAGTACTTC	CAISESQGFYEQYF
TRBJ2-2	TRBD1	TRBV7-2	-	TGTGCCAGCAGCTTAGCGGGACAGGGGGCAAACACCGGGGAGCTGTTTTTT	CASSLAGQGANTGELFF
TRBJ2-1	-	TRBV29-1	few	TGCTGGACCGACAGTTCGGAGTTCTTC	CWTDSSEFF
TRBJ1-1	TRBD1	TRBV2	many	TGTGCCAGCATTGAACAGGGGAGAGCTTTCTTT	CASIEQGRAFF
TRBJ2-7	-	TRBV6-1	few	TGTGCCAGCAGTTGGGACTTCGGGTTCTACGAGCAGTACTTC	CASSWDFGFYEQYF
TRBJ2-3	TRBD2	TRBV5-1	many	TGCGCCAGCAGCTTGGGAGGAACTAGCGCAGATACGCAGTATTTT	CASSLGGTSADTQYF
TRBJ2-7	TRBD2	TRBV20-1	many	TGCAGTGCCCACGACCCCCGCGGGAGTGACGAGCAGTACTTC	CSAHDPRGSDEQYF
TRBJ2-3	-	TRBV10-3	-	TGTGCCATCAGTGAGTCTTGGGCGACAGATACGCAGTATTTT	CAISESWATDTQYF
TRBJ2-2	-	TRBV29-1	many	TGCAGCGTTGGGATATCGGGGGCCGGGGAGCTGTTTTTT	CSVGISGAGELFF
TRBJ1-1	-	TRBV5-4	many	TGTGCCAGCAGCTTGAATGAGATCCCTAACACTGAAGCTTTCTTT	CASSLNEIPNTEAFF
TRBJ2-5	-	TRBV7-3	many	TGTGCCAGCAGCTTAGGCAGGGCCGAGACCCAGTACTTC	CASSLGRAETQYF
TRBJ2-6	TRBD1	TRBV5-4	medium-sized	TGTGCCAGCAGCGAGGAGACAGGGTACGGGGCCAACGTCCTGACTTTC	CASSEETGYGANVLTF
TRBJ2-3	-	TRBV29-1	many	TGCAGCGTTGGGGGTGGGACCTCATCCGATACGCAGTATTTT	CSVGGGTSSDTQYF
TRBJ2-5	TRBD1	TRBV20-1	medium-sized	TGCAGTGCTTTGGACAGGGGGCTAGAGACCCAGTACTTC	CSALDRGLETQYF
TRBJ1-2	-	TRBV5-1	many	TGCGCCAGCCGACCTAGCGGGGGTAAAGATGGCTACACCTTC	CASRPSGGKDGYTF
TRBJ2-6	-	TRBV20-1	few	TGCAGTGCTTATGGTGGGTTCTCTGGGGCCAACGTCCTGACTTTC	CSAYGGFSGANVLTF